This T cell receptor beta chain appears in the sequencing data of a study of CD8 T cells in Susac syndrome. Looking at the study overall: Susac syndrome patients were untreated, on corticosteroids with some adding intravenous immunoglobulin, or on intravenous immunoglobulin only.

Concerning this clonotype: The target antigen is unknown.

The study's findings and limits: CD8+ clonal expansion in Susac was maximal in TEMRA cells and in active patients. In total CD8+ repertoires, 15 to 20 Susac-specific public clones were found, and CD8+ TEMRA repertoires had 4 to 6.

Germline loops: CDR1 GTSNPN, CDR2 SVGIG (reference sequence). V was shortened by 1 base and J by 5 bases, with 9 bases between the two germline ends. This CDR3 contains 13 residues. With random hexamers, about 0.5 to 1 ug RNA was reverse transcribed. MiXCR was run by TCRdb on the immunoSEQ multiplex PCR reads, yielding one entry per CDR3 protein. The sample carries about 120,000 distinct CDR3 sequences, about 94% recorded once. The V gene is TRBV30, the J gene TRBJ2-1; TRBD1 or TRBD2 may be the D gene (5 bases each). The sample taken for sequencing was CD8+ T cells from PBMCs. The TCR sequence derives from a human donor with Susac syndrome. In nucleotides, the CDR3 is TGTGCCTGGAGTGGGGACCCTCACAATGAGCAGTTCTTC. Translated: CAWSGDPHNEQFF.